The TCR beta chain under discussion was sequenced for a study of T cell repertoires in cytomegalovirus infection. The overall study: Indicated by public TCR beta signatures were CMV infection and matching HLA type. General study points: Identification of carriers of CMV plus the relevant HLA was performed using cumulative public TCR beta family frequency.

Notes on this clonotype: What it binds is unknown. This clone may be a read error of a much larger clone one base away. In this CDR3 the conserved last residue, phenylalanine or tryptophan, is missing, so a read error is likely.

One entry per CDR3 protein results from TCRdb running MiXCR on the reads. The sample has approximately 700,000 distinct CDR3 sequences, less than 40% seen once; the top ten hold 2.5% to 3.5%. The germline V gene encodes CDR1 SGHTA and CDR2 FQGNSA. Trimming pared 1 base from V and 0 bases from J, leaving 7 bases between. The CDR3 totals 15 residues. The receptor was isolated from a human donor in good health (CMV status not recorded). Some clones in this sample may be carry-over from other donors' samples. The rearrangement uses TRBV7-2 and TRBJ2-1, with D maybe TRBD1 (5 bases). Specimen: PBMCs. Here the CDR3 DNA reads TGTGCCAGCAGCTTAGGCGACAGCTCCTACAATGAGCAGTTCTTA. Amino acids: CASSLGDSSYNEQFL.